This T cell receptor (beta chain) was sequenced for a study of blood T cell repertoires in COVID-19. Study-level information: Donors in the United States, Italy and Spain gave samples during acute or convalescent COVID-19.

Profiling relied on immunoSEQ multiplex PCR, and the TCRdb table lists in-frame clones only, not all of them. This sample has 95,000 to 110,000 clones, with 70% to 90% found just once. The CDR3 loop spans 15 amino acids. Trimming took off 3 bases at V and 6 bases at J, with 15 bases between the two ends. Germline V gene data show CDR1 as SGHVS and CDR2 as FNYEAQ. The chain is built from TRBV7-6 and TRBJ2-1; a possible D gene is TRBD1 (6 bases). Sequencing was done on a sample of peripheral blood. The sequence came from a man aged 50 to 60 in a cohort sampled during active COVID-19. CDR3 nucleotides: TGTGCCAGCAGCTTGGGGGCATTGGCAGGCAATGAGCAGTTCTTC. This sequence encodes CASSLGALAGNEQFF.